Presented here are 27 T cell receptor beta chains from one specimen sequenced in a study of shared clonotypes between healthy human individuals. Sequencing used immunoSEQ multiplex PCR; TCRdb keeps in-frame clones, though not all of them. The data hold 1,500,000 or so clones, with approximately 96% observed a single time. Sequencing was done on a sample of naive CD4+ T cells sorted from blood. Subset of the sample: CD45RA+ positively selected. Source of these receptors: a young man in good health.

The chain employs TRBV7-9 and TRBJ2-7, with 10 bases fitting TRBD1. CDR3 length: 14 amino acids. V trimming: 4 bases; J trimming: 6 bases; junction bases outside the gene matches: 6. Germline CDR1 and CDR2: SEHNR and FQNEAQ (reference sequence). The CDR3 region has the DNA TGTGCCAGCAGCTCGGGACAGGGGTTCTCCGAGCAGTACTTC. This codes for CASSSGQGFSEQYF.

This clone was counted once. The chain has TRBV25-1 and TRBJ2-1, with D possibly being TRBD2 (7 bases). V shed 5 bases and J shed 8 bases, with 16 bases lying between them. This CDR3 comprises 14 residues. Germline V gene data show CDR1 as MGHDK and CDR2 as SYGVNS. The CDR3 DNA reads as TGTGCCAGCAGTCCCGGAGGGGGGGCGTATGAGCAGTTCTTC. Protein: CASSPGGGAYEQFF.

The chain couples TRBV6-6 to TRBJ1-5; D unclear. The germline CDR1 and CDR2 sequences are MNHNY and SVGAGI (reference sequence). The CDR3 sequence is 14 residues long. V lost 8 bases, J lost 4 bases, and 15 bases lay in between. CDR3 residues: CASERASSNQPQHF. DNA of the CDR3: TGTGCCAGCGAAAGGGCTAGTAGTAATCAGCCCCAGCATTTT.

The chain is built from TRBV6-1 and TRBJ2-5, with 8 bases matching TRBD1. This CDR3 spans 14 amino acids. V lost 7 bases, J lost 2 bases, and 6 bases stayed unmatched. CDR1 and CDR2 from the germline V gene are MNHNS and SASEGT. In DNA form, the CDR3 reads TGTGCCAGCATCGGACAGGGCGGGCAAGAGACCCAGTACTTC. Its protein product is CASIGQGGQETQYF.

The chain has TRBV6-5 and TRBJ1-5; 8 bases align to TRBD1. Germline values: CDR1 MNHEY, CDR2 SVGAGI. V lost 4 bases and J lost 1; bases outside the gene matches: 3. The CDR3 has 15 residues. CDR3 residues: CASSLYRGSNQPQHF. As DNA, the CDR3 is TGTGCCAGCAGTTTATACAGGGGGAGCAATCAGCCCCAGCATTTT.

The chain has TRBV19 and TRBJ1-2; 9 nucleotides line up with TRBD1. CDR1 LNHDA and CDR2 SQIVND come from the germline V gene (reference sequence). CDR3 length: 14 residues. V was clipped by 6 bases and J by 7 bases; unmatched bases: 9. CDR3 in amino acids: CASRPGQGLLGYTF. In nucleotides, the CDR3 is TGTGCCAGTAGACCGGGACAGGGACTGCTTGGCTACACCTTC.

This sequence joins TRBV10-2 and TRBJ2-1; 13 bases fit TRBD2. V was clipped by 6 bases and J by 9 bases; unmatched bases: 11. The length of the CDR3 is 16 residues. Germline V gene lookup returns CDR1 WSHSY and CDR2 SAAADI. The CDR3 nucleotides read TGCGCCAGCAGAGAAACCGGGACTAGCGGGATCGGTGAGCAGTTCTTC. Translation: CASRETGTSGIGEQFF.

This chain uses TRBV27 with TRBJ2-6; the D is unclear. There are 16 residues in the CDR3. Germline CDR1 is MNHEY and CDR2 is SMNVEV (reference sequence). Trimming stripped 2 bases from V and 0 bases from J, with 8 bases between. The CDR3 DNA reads TGTGCCAGCAGTTTAAGGGTCAACTCTGGGGCCAACGTCCTGACTTTC. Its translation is CASSLRVNSGANVLTF.

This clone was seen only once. CDR3 loop: CASSQTTPYEQYF. The DNA of the CDR3 is TGCGCCAGCAGCCAAACGACCCCCTACGAGCAGTACTTC. The J gene is TRBJ2-7, the V gene TRBV5-1; D gene uncertain. The V end lost 4 bases, the J end lost 2 bases, and 10 bases lay between the germline ends. CDR1 SGHRS and CDR2 YFSETQ come from the germline V gene. This CDR3 is 13 amino acids long. Looking up the rest from reference TRBV5-1 and TRBJ2-7 gives the full variable domain: KAGVTQTPRYLIKTRGQQVTLSCSPISGHRSVSWYQQTPGQGLQFLFEYFSETQRNKGNFPGRFSGRQFSNSRSEMNVSTLELGDSALYLCASSQTTPYEQYFGPGTRLTVT.

The CDR3 sequence: CASRKQGPYEQYF. The DNA for the CDR3 is TGTGCCAGCAGGAAACAGGGACCCTACGAGCAGTACTTC. This chain links TRBV5-6 with TRBJ2-7, with TRBD1 as a possible D gene (6 bases). The CDR3 spans 13 residues. Between the trimmed V and J ends, which lost 5 bases and 2 bases, there was a span of 11 bases. Germline V gives CDR1 SGHDT, CDR2 YYEEEE.

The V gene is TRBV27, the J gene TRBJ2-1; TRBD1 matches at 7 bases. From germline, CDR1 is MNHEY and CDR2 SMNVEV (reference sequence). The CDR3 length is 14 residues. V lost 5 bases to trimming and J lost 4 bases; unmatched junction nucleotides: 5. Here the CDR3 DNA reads TGTGCCAGCAGTCCGTACAGGGGTTACAATGAGCAGTTCTTC. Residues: CASSPYRGYNEQFF.

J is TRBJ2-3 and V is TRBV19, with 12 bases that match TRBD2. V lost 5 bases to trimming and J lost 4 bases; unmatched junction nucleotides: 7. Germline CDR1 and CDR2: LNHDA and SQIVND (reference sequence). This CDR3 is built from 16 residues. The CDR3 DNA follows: TGTGCCAGTAGTGTCCTAGCGGGAGGGGGAGCAGATACGCAGTATTTT. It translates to CASSVLAGGGADTQYF.

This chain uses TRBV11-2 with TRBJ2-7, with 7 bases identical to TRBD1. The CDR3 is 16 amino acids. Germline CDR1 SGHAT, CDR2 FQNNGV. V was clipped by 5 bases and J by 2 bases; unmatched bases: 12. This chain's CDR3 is CASSQYRITGAYEQYF. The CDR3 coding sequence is TGTGCCAGCAGCCAATACCGAATTACAGGGGCCTACGAGCAGTACTTC.

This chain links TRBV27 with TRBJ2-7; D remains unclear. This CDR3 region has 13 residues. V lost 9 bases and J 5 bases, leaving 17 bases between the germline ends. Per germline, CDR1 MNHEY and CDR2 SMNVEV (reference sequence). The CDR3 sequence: CASRTGSWHEQYF. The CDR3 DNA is TGTGCCAGTCGGACGGGTTCCTGGCACGAGCAGTACTTC.

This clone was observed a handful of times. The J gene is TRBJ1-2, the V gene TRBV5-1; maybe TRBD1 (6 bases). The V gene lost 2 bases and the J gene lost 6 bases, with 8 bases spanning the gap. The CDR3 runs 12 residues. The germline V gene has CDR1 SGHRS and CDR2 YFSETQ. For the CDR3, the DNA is TGCGCCAGCAGCTTACAGGGCCATGGCTACACCTTC. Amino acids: CASSLQGHGYTF.

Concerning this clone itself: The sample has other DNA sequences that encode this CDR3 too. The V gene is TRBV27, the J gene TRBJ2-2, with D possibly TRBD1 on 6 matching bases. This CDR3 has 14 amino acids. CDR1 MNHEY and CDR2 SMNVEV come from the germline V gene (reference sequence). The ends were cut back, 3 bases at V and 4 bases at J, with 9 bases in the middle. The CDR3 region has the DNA TGTGCCAGCAGTTTCAGGGGCCCCACCGGGGAGCTGTTTTTT. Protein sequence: CASSFRGPTGELFF.

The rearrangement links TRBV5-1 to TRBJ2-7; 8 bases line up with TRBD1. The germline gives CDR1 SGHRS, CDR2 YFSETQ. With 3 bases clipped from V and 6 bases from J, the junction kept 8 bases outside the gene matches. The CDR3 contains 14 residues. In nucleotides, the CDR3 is TGCGCCAGCAGCTACCCGGACAGGGTTAGCGAGCAGTACTTC. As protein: CASSYPDRVSEQYF.

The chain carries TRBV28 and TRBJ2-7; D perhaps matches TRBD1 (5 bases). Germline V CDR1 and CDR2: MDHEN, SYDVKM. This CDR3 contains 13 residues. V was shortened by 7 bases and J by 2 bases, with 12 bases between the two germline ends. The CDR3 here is CASTWGGTYEQYF. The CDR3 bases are TGTGCCAGCACCTGGGGCGGAACCTACGAGCAGTACTTC.

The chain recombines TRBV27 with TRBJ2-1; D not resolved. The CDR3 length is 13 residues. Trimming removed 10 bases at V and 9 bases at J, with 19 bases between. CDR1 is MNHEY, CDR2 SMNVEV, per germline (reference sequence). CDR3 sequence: CATTQKEWGEQFF. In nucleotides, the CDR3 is TGTGCCACTACGCAAAAAGAATGGGGTGAGCAGTTCTTC.

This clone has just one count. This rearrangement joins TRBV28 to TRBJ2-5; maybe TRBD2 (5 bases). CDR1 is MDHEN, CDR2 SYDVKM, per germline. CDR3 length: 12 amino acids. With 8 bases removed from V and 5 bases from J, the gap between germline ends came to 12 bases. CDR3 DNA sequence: TGTGCCAGCCGAGGGTTGGTGGAGACCCAGTACTTC. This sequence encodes CASRGLVETQYF.

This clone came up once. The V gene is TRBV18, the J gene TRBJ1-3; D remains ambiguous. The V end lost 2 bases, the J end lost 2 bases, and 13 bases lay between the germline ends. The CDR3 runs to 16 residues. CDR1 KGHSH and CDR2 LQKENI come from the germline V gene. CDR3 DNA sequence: TGTGCCAGCTCACCAAACTTGGGGAGGACTGGAAACACCATATATTTT. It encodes CASSPNLGRTGNTIYF.

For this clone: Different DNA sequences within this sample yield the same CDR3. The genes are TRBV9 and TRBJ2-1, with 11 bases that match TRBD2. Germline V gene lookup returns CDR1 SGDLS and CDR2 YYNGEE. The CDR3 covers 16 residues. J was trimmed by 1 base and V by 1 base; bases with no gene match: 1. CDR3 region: CASSVLAGGSYNEQFF. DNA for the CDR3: TGTGCCAGCAGCGTATTAGCGGGAGGGTCCTACAATGAGCAGTTCTTC.

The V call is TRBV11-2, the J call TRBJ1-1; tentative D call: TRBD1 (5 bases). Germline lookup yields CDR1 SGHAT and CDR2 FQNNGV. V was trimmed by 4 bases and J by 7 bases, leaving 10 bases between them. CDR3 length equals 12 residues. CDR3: CASSSQGYEAFF. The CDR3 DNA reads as TGTGCCAGCAGCTCGCAGGGCTATGAAGCTTTCTTT.

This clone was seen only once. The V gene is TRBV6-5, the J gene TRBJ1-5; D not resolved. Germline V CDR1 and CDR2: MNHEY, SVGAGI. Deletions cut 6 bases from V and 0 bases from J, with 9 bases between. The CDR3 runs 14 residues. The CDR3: CASRPLASNQPQHF. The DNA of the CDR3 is TGTGCCAGCAGGCCCTTGGCTAGCAATCAGCCCCAGCATTTT.

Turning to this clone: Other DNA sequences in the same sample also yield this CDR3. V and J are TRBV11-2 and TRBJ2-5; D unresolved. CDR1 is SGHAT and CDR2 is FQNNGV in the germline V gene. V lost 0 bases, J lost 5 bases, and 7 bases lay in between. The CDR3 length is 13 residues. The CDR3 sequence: CASSLDLWETQYF. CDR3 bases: TGTGCCAGCAGCTTAGACCTCTGGGAGACCCAGTACTTC. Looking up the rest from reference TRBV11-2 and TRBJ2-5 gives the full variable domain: EAGVAQSPRYKIIEKRQSVAFWCNPISGHATLYWYQQILGQGPKLLIQFQNNGVVDDSQLPKDRFSAERLKGVDSTLKIQPAKLEDSAVYLCASSLDLWETQYFGPGTRLLVL.

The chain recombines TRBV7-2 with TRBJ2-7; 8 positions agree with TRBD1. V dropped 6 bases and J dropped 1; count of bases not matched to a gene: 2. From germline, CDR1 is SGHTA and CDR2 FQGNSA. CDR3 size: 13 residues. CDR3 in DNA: TGTGCCAGCAGGACAGGGGCTTCCTACGAGCAGTACTTC. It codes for CASRTGASYEQYF.

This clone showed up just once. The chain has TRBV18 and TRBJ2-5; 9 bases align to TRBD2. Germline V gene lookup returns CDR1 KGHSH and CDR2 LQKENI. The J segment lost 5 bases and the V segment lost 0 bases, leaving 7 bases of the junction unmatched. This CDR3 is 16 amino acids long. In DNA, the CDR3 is TGTGCCAGCTCACCACCGGCGGGAGGGCCGAGTGAGACCCAGTACTTC. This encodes CASSPPAGGPSETQYF.